The T cell receptor beta chain described here comes from a study of T-cell reconstitution after alpha-beta-depleted transplantation in children. A library of TCRbeta sequences, prepared with unique molecular identifiers, was generated. A single record per CDR3 protein comes from TCRdb applying MiXCR to the PCR reads. This table has 780,000 or so distinct CDR3 sequences, around 15% appearing once. The CDR3 loop spans 16 amino acids. J was trimmed by 3 bases and V by 0 bases; bases with no gene match: 5. Per germline, CDR1 LNHNV and CDR2 YYDKDF (reference sequence). The table lists this clonotype with a few counts. Its antigen is currently unknown. Study outcomes and limitations: From newly produced T cells came most of the T-cell counts and diversity one year after transplant. For some patients, TCRbeta diversity was high at day 60 because of recipient T cells and thymic progenitors that survived. By about two months after transplant, alpha-beta T cells reportedly arose from several hundred graft clones that had expanded.

The specimen comprised PBMCs, mostly from graft donor cells, sampled 360 days after TCRalphabeta/CD19-depleted stem cell transplant. The rearrangement links TRBV15 to TRBJ2-5; 9 bases agree with TRBD2. The receptor's source is a male patient between 5 and 17 years old who had a stem cell transplant for acute lymphoblastic leukemia, so the T cells may come from the graft donor. This CDR3 is CATSRDPGGGEETQYF. In DNA form, the CDR3 reads TGTGCCACCAGCAGAGATCCCGGCGGGGGGGAAGAGACCCAGTACTTC.